Each of the 21 T cell receptor beta chains below was sequenced from the same sample in a study of OX40 agonist ivuxolimab in advanced cancers. Only in-frame clones appear in the TCRdb table, and some are missing; sequencing was by immunoSEQ multiplex PCR. The sample carries about 84,000 clones, about 80% recorded once. This material consisted of CD4+ or CD8+ T cells sorted from blood, taken in a trial of the OX40 agonist ivuxolimab. Every receptor here comes from an adult with an advanced solid tumor such as melanoma, head and neck, liver or kidney cancer.

The CDR3 loop reads CASTAGGLRAGELFF. CDR3 DNA: TGTGCCAGCACTGCCGGGGGGCTTAGAGCCGGGGAGCTGTTTTTT. The rearrangement links TRBV2 to TRBJ2-2, with D possibly being TRBD2 (7 bases). CDR3 length: 15 amino acids. Per the germline V gene, CDR1 is SNHLY and CDR2 is FYNNEI. V was shortened by 7 bases and J by 6 bases, with 18 bases between the two germline ends.

By share, this clone counts as medium-sized (0.01 to 0.1%). The chain recombines TRBV2 with TRBJ1-1, with D possibly TRBD1 on 6 matching bases. The V gene lost 1 base and the J gene lost 7 bases, with 13 bases spanning the gap. The CDR3 sequence is 14 residues long. Germline CDR1 is SNHLY and CDR2 is FYNNEI. The CDR3 DNA reads as TGTGCCAGCAGTGAAGAAGGGGGGATTGGTGAAGCTTTCTTT. It codes for CASSEEGGIGEAFF. The variable domain in full, completed from reference TRBV2 and TRBJ1-1, reads EPEVTQTPSHQVTQMGQEVILRCVPISNHLYFYWYRQILGQKVEFLVSFYNNEISEKSEIFDDQFSVERPDGSNFTLKIRSTKLEDSAMYFCASSEEGGIGEAFFGQGTRLTVV.

The genes are TRBV6-4 and TRBJ1-2, with a tentative D call TRBD1 (5 bases). V was pared by 2 bases and J by 8 bases, with 9 bases between. Per germline, CDR1 MRHNA and CDR2 SNTAGT. This CDR3 is 12 amino acids long. The CDR3 here is CASSDGGEGYTF. CDR3 bases: TGTGCCAGCAGTGACGGGGGTGAGGGCTACACCTTC.

The chain joins TRBV6-6 to TRBJ1-5, with D possibly TRBD1 on 5 matching bases. Per the germline V gene, CDR1 is MNHNY and CDR2 is SVGAGI (reference sequence). V lost 6 bases, J lost 0 bases, and 12 bases lay in between. This CDR3 is built from 15 residues. The CDR3 region is CASRIDSYSNQPQHF. Here the CDR3 DNA reads TGTGCCAGCAGAATCGACAGCTATAGCAATCAGCCCCAGCATTTT.

The rearrangement joins TRBV25-1 to TRBJ1-2, with 7 bases matching TRBD1. CDR3 length equals 15 residues. Germline V gives CDR1 MGHDK, CDR2 SYGVNS. With 4 bases clipped from V and 8 bases from J, the junction kept 13 bases outside the gene matches. This CDR3 reads CASSGDRQGRGGYTF. The CDR3 bases are TGTGCCAGCAGTGGAGATCGACAGGGTCGGGGCGGCTACACCTTC.

The rearrangement joins TRBV5-1 to TRBJ2-5, with 7 bases matching TRBD1. Losses at the gene ends were 4 bases for V and 0 bases for J; bases not matched to a gene: 6. CDR3 length: 15 residues. Germline CDR1 reads SGHRS; CDR2 reads YFSETQ. For the CDR3, the DNA is TGCGCCAGCAGCCGTTTGGGACAGCACCAAGAGACCCAGTACTTC. This gives the protein CASSRLGQHQETQYF.

This chain links TRBV7-8 with TRBJ1-1; D not certain. Germline-derived CDR1 and CDR2 are SGHVS and FQNEAQ. The CDR3 has 15 amino acids. V was pared by 5 bases and J by 1 base, with 14 bases between. CDR3 sequence: CASSPYLGGNTEAFF. The CDR3 nucleotides read TGTGCCAGCAGCCCTTATTTGGGCGGGAACACTGAAGCTTTCTTT.

A word on this clone: Other DNA variants within this sample encode the same CDR3. This chain connects TRBV28 to TRBJ2-5; D tentatively fits TRBD1 or TRBD2 (6 bases each). V gave up 5 bases and J gave up 5 bases, with 12 bases separating them. CDR1 is MDHEN, CDR2 SYDVKM, per germline. CDR3 length: 13 amino acids. The CDR3 is CASSVGGRETQYF. DNA for the CDR3: TGTGCCAGCAGTGTCGGGGGCCGGGAGACCCAGTACTTC.

J is TRBJ2-1 and V is TRBV28, with D unclear. CDR1 is MDHEN and CDR2 is SYDVKM in the germline V gene. The CDR3 is made up of 12 amino acids. The germline V and J ends were trimmed by 7 bases and 0 bases, with 4 bases remaining between them. CDR3 coding DNA: TGTGCCAGCAAAAGCTCCTACAATGAGCAGTTCTTC. Translation gives CASKSSYNEQFF.

This rearrangement joins TRBV2 to TRBJ1-6; D not certain. Germline CDR1 and CDR2: SNHLY and FYNNEI. Trimming removed 7 bases from V and 9 bases from J, with 16 bases in between. The CDR3 totals 14 residues. CDR3: CASNPRSTGSPLHF. The CDR3 region has the DNA TGTGCCAGCAATCCCAGGTCCACGGGTTCACCCCTCCACTTT.

V usage is TRBV7-2 and J usage is TRBJ2-7, with a tentative D call TRBD2 (6 bases). This CDR3 has 13 residues. The V end was cut by 8 bases, the J end by 6 bases, with 17 bases between. Germline lookup yields CDR1 SGHTA and CDR2 FQGNSA. The CDR3 DNA sequence: TGTGCCAGCGGAAGGAGGGAATCTGCCGAGCAGTACTTC. This encodes CASGRRESAEQYF.

This sequence joins TRBV4-1 and TRBJ1-2; D is uncertain. Trimming cost V 2 bases and J 1 base, with 14 bases left between them. The CDR3 has 16 residues. Per the germline V gene, CDR1 is MGHRA and CDR2 is YSYEKL. DNA for the CDR3: TGCGCCAGCAGCCAAACTCGTGGATTGGGTAACTATGGCTACACCTTC. It translates to CASSQTRGLGNYGYTF.

Details on this clone: Other nucleotide sequences in the sample specify the same CDR3. V gene TRBV29-1 combines with J gene TRBJ1-1, with D hard to call. The CDR3 length is 13 residues. Germline V gives CDR1 SQVTM, CDR2 ANQGSEA. Trimming left V 1 base short and J 0 bases short, with 6 bases between. CDR3 sequence reads: CSVEGRLNTEAFF. CDR3 DNA: TGCAGCGTTGAAGGACGGCTGAACACTGAAGCTTTCTTT.

The chain couples TRBV27 to TRBJ2-3; D is tentatively TRBD1 or TRBD2 (5 bases each). The CDR3 totals 17 residues. Germline loops: CDR1 MNHEY, CDR2 SMNVEV (reference sequence). V lost 7 bases and J lost 6, with 26 bases in between. DNA for the CDR3: TGTGCCAGCACCACGACCGCCGGGACCCAAGTTTCGGATACGCAGTATTTT. Translation: CASTTTAGTQVSDTQYF.

The chain couples TRBV18 to TRBJ2-6; 7 positions agree with TRBD1. V gave up 4 bases and J gave up 3 bases; unmatched junction bases: 15. The germline CDR1 and CDR2 sequences are KGHSH and LQKENI. This CDR3 comprises 19 residues. In nucleotides, the CDR3 is TGTGCCAGCTCACTCAATATGCCAGGGGGAGAAGGTGGGGCCAACGTCCTGACTTTC. Its protein product is CASSLNMPGGEGGANVLTF.

The chain is built from TRBV10-3 and TRBJ1-5; TRBD1 is a possible D gene (6 bases). Looked up from germline, CDR1 is ENHRY and CDR2 is SYGVKD. V lost 2 bases, J lost 4 bases, and 12 bases lay in between. The CDR3 runs 15 residues. CDR3 coding DNA: TGTGCCATCAGTGAGGGCGCAGGGGATAATCAGCCCCAGCATTTT. This sequence encodes CAISEGAGDNQPQHF.

V is TRBV14 and J is TRBJ2-7, with TRBD1 matching 10 bases. The CDR3 is made up of 15 amino acids. The J segment lost 2 bases and the V segment lost 0 bases, leaving 1 base of the junction unmatched. From germline, CDR1 is SGHDN and CDR2 FVKESK. CDR3 DNA sequence: TGTGCCAGCAGCCAAGAGGGACAGGGGACCTACGAGCAGTACTTC. It is translated as CASSQEGQGTYEQYF.

The chain employs TRBV28 and TRBJ1-4; 7 positions agree with TRBD1. Unmatched junction bases numbered 12, after V lost 7 bases and J lost 7 bases. This CDR3 is built from 15 residues. The germline V gene encodes CDR1 MDHEN and CDR2 SYDVKM. CDR3 region: CASIGTGAGGEKLFF. CDR3 coding DNA: TGTGCCAGCATCGGAACAGGGGCGGGCGGTGAAAAACTGTTTTTT.

This clone has only one observation. This chain links TRBV6-5 with TRBJ1-6; D gene uncertain. With 5 bases removed from V and 10 bases from J, the gap between germline ends came to 12 bases. Germline V lookup: CDR1 MNHEY, CDR2 SVGAGI. The CDR3 runs 13 residues. The CDR3 coding sequence is TGTGCCAGCAGTGAGGAGGGTATCTCACCCCTCCACTTT. This sequence encodes CASSEEGISPLHF.

The V gene is TRBV27, the J gene TRBJ1-1; D perhaps matches TRBD1 (6 bases). This CDR3 spans 15 amino acids. Trimming removed 5 bases from V and 7 bases from J, with 20 bases in between. CDR1 and CDR2 (germline): MNHEY, SMNVEV (reference sequence). CDR3 residues: CASSPTGSAPGEAFF. DNA of the CDR3: TGTGCCAGCAGTCCGACAGGTTCAGCACCGGGTGAAGCTTTCTTT.

V gene TRBV5-1 combines with J gene TRBJ2-2; D ambiguous. The germline V gene encodes CDR1 SGHRS and CDR2 YFSETQ. The V and J ends lost 0 bases and 4 bases respectively, with 10 bases between them. The CDR3 has 15 residues. CDR3 DNA sequence: TGCGCCAGCAGCTTGGATCCGGGTTCCACCGGGGAGCTGTTTTTT. It yields the protein CASSLDPGSTGELFF.